This T cell receptor (beta chain) was retrieved from a study of early T cells in non-severe SARS-CoV-2 infection (dated by TCRdb to the early 2020s). Regarding the research as a whole: Bulk RNA from unsorted whole blood was used for TCR sequencing, so alpha and beta chains could not be paired.

Library preparation was by 5' RACE. The sample was run on a NextSeq 500. Unique molecular identifiers were attached to individual cDNA molecules in the TCR library protocol so that sequencing error and PCR bias could be corrected. Both TCR alpha and beta chains were sequenced, and tight co-correlation was observed between alpha and beta sequence abundances in each sample. Under the source paper's analysis protocol: Decombinator V4 was used to perform V gene, J gene and CDR3 annotation of TCR sequences. Expanded TCRs were defined as changing significantly between any two time points under a Poisson model with p below 0.0001. TCR abundances were normalised to the total number of TCRs sequenced per sample and were expressed as counts per million. TRAV1-2 paired with TRAJ12, TRAJ20 or TRAJ33 defined MAIT TCRs, while TRAV10 paired with TRAJ18 defined iNKT TCRs. VDJdb, accessed on 1 November 2021, was searched for TCRs annotated for CMV, EBV and SARS-CoV-2, and TCRs annotated for more than one antigen were excluded. TCRdb reworked the public reads: Q25 trimming with fastp, MiXCR clone assembly, productive beta chains retained. CDR3 protein duplicates are merged, each entry listing the most common genes and DNA. It is TCRdb's table, rather than the study itself, that gives the V and J calls and clone size. Here the sample has approximately 71,000 distinct CDR3 sequences; around 12% occur a single time. 2.5% to 3.5% of the sample goes to the ten largest clones.

A case-control design nested within a healthcare worker cohort in London, UK, was used, with weekly nasopharyngeal swab PCR tests and blood sampling performed. Healthcare workers were recruited between 23 and 31 March 2020, during the week of the UK lockdown, and were followed weekly for up to roughly 15 weeks. V gives up 2 bases and J gives up 3 bases, and the segment between their germline ends measures 11 bases. The germline V gene supplies CDR1 MGHRA and CDR2 YSYEKL. Taken from cysteine to phenylalanine, the CDR3 has 14 residues. Only the CDR3 DNA is retained, 42 bases long and in frame from the first base. General study outcomes and caveats: VDJdb matching was skewed toward anti-spike CD8 responses and likely underestimated virus-specific expansions by missing private and CD4 specificities.

Of note for this clonotype: The target of this receptor is not known. No qualities accompany the bases; no much larger clone lies one base away.

The sequence came from an adult who was a healthcare worker with PCR-confirmed SARS-CoV-2 infection or an uninfected control (not recorded which). This chain is built from TRBV4-1 and TRBJ2-7; the D gene is possibly TRBD2, with 6 bases matching. The sample here was whole blood, taken at baseline. The sequence in DNA is TGCGCCAGCAGCCAACGTGAGGGAGGCTACGAGCAGTACTTC. Translated, this is CASSQREGGYEQYF.